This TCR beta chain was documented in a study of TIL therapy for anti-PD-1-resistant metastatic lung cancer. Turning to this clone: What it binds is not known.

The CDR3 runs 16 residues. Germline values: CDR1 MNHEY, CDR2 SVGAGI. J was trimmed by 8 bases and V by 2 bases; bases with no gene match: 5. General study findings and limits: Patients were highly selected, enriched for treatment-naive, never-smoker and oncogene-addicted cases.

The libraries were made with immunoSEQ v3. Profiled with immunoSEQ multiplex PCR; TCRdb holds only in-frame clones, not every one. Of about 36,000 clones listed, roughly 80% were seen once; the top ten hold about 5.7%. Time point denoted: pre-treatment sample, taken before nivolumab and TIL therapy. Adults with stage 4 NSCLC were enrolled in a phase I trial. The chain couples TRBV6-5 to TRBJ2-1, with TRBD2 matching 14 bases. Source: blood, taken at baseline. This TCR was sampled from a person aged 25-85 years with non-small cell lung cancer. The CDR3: CASSYGTSGGRYEQFF. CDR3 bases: TGTGCCAGCAGTTACGGGACTAGCGGGGGTCGGTATGAGCAGTTCTTC.